This T cell receptor (beta chain) was obtained from a study of CD8 T cells in ankylosing spondylitis. Study-level results: Existing reports had already noted some motif variants in reactive arthritis synovial fluid and blood. Reportedly, disease-linked clones are significantly enriched in ankylosing spondylitis patients' matched synovial fluid. The study identified a TCR beta motif of about eight highly homologous variants that appeared characteristic of ankylosing spondylitis blood.

CDR3 length: 13 amino acids. Trimming removed 6 bases from V and 5 bases from J, with 11 bases in between. This clonotype came up many times. Its antigen is not known. The TCR beta libraries were generated through quantitative 5'-RACE incorporating molecular barcodes. TCRdb reprocessed the 5' RACE reads with MiXCR, giving one entry per CDR3 protein. The table shows fewer than 400,000 distinct CDR3 sequences, with less than 10% occurring only once. This clonotype originated in a male donor with ankylosing spondylitis. The sample consisted of blood, either unsorted or a sorted T cell fraction (not recorded which). The rearrangement links TRBV12-3 or TRBV12-4 to TRBJ1-5, with D perhaps matching TRBD1 (6 bases). This CDR3 reads CASRRTADQPQHF. The CDR3, as DNA: TGTGCCAGCAGGCGGACAGCCGATCAGCCCCAGCATTTT.